Below, 18 T cell receptor beta chains from the same sample are listed, as sequenced in a study of T cells in women clearing cervical HPV infection. Using immunoSEQ multiplex PCR, the repertoire was profiled, and TCRdb retains in-frame clones only, with some absent. The table lists some 39,000 clones. Sequenced input: blood buffy coat. All receptors come from a woman between 18 and 70 years old with a cervical HPV16 infection that either progressed to CIN3+ or cleared (not recorded which).

CDR3 bases read: TGTGCCTGGAGTGAGGGGACTAGCACCGAGATCCAAGAGACC. The encoded protein is CAWSEGTSTEIQET. The whole CDR3 protein is CAWSEGTSTEIQETQYF. The V call is TRBV30, the J call TRBJ2-5; 9 bases fit TRBD2. Read sequence stops 3 residues before the CDR3 end, and the germline J gene provides the missing end. CDR3 length: 17 amino acids. Germline loops: CDR1 GTSNPN, CDR2 SVGIG (reference sequence). V lost 1 base, J lost 1 base, and 10 bases stayed unmatched.

On this clone: Read coverage stops 3 residues before the CDR3 terminus; the germline J gene supplies the remainder. The chain uses TRBV20-1 and TRBJ1-2, with D hard to call. V lost 0 bases and J 3 bases, leaving 5 bases between the germline ends. The V gene's germline CDR1 is DFQATT and CDR2 SNEGSKA (reference sequence). The CDR3 has 12 amino acids. The CDR3 reads CSARDRDYGYTF. The covered CDR3 bases are TGCAGTGCTAGAGATAGGGACTATGGC.

Comment on this clone: The read finishes 3 residues shy of the CDR3 end, and the germline J gene is used to complete it. The rearrangement links TRBV2 to TRBJ1-2; D not resolved. Looked up from germline, CDR1 is SNHLY and CDR2 is FYNNEI. This CDR3 region has 13 residues. The CDR3 sequence: CASSGQSTDTYTF. CDR3 DNA, as far as it was read: TGTGCCAGCAGTGGTCAGAGCACAGATACC.

Note on this clone: Read sequence stops 3 residues before the CDR3 end, and the germline J gene provides the missing end. The V call is TRBV19, the J call TRBJ2-2; weak D call: TRBD1 (6 bases). The CDR3 loop spans 15 amino acids. The germline gives CDR1 LNHDA, CDR2 SQIVND (reference sequence). The sequenced CDR3 bases are TGTGCCAGTAGCCCGGACAGCCCAACTAATGAAAAG. It encodes CASSPDSPTNEK. The whole CDR3 region reads CASSPDSPTNEKLFF.

Note on this clone: The read finishes 3 residues shy of the CDR3 end, and the germline J gene is used to complete it. This rearrangement joins TRBV7-2 to TRBJ1-5, with D possibly matching TRBD1 (5 bases). Germline assignment: CDR1 SGHTA and CDR2 FQGNSA. This CDR3 spans 15 amino acids. V lost 5 bases to trimming and J lost 5 bases, with 16 bases between them. CDR3 bases read: TGTGCCAGCAGCCCTGGGGAAGACAGAGATCAGCCC. This gives the protein CASSPGEDRDQP. The complete CDR3 reads CASSPGEDRDQPQHF.

As concerns this clone: Read sequence stops 3 residues before the CDR3 end, and the germline J gene provides the missing end. The rearrangement links TRBV2 to TRBJ2-2, with D possibly TRBD1 on 5 matching bases. CDR1 SNHLY and CDR2 FYNNEI come from the germline V gene. Trimming pared 7 bases from V and 2 bases from J, leaving 11 bases between. This CDR3 is 14 amino acids long. The DNA read from the CDR3 is TGTGCCAGCAAAACAGGAGCAAACACCGGGGAG. Amino acid sequence: CASKTGANTGE. Given in full, the CDR3 is CASKTGANTGELFF.

In the case of this clone: From the germline J gene comes the end of the CDR3, since the read stops 3 residues before it. The chain uses TRBV7-3 and TRBJ1-1; perhaps TRBD1 as D (5 bases). The V and J ends lost 1 base and 7 bases respectively, with 10 bases between them. CDR3 length: 13 amino acids. CDR1 and CDR2 (germline): SGHTA, FQGTGA. This CDR3 is CASSLNAGGEAFF. CDR3 DNA, as far as it was read: TGTGCCAGCAGCTTAAACGCGGGGGGTGAA.

Note on this clone: The observed sequence ends 3 residues before the CDR3 terminus, with the missing tail filled in from the germline J gene. J is TRBJ1-5 and V is TRBV30, with 7 bases identical to TRBD1. The CDR3 totals 18 residues. CDR1 and CDR2 from the germline V gene are GTSNPN and SVGIG (reference sequence). J gave up 6 bases and V 3 bases, and 20 bases lay outside the gene matches. CDR3 bases read: TGTGCCTGGAGCCCGACAGGGTTTACGTTTACTGGTGGTCAGCCC. Translating it yields CAWSPTGFTFTGGQP. The full CDR3 reads CAWSPTGFTFTGGQPQHF.

Turning to this clone: The read ends 3 residues shy of where the CDR3 ends; the end is completed using the germline J gene. V usage is TRBV18 and J usage is TRBJ2-2; TRBD1 matches at 8 bases. The V and J ends lost 0 bases and 1 base, in that order; junction bases with no gene match: 7. The CDR3 spans 18 residues. CDR1 is KGHSH and CDR2 is LQKENI in the germline V gene. This CDR3 is CASSPPSRGLGNTGELFF. CDR3 DNA (partial): TGTGCCAGCTCACCACCGTCCAGGGGGCTGGGGAACACCGGGGAG.

CDR3 DNA, as far as it was read: TGCGCCAGCAGCCCGACAGAAATGAACACTGAA. It codes for CASSPTEMNTE. The CDR3, in full, reads CASSPTEMNTEAFF. The V and J genes are TRBV4-1 and TRBJ1-1, with D tentatively TRBD1 (5 bases). Sequencing ends 3 residues short of the CDR3 end; the germline J gene provides the rest. Germline assignment: CDR1 MGHRA and CDR2 YSYEKL. This CDR3 is built from 14 residues. The V end lost 4 bases, the J end lost 0 bases, and 9 bases lay between the germline ends.

About this clone itself: The CDR3 goes on 3 residues after the read ends, and that part is filled in from the germline J gene. The rearrangement links TRBV7-2 to TRBJ1-2; possible D gene TRBD1, 6 bases. Germline V gene lookup returns CDR1 SGHTA and CDR2 FQGNSA. This CDR3 region has 14 residues. CDR3 amino acids: CASSPPGGLGGYTF. The DNA read from the CDR3 is TGTGCCAGCAGCCCTCCGGGGGGGCTTGGAGGC.

Note on this clone: The observed sequence ends 3 residues before the CDR3 terminus, with the missing tail filled in from the germline J gene. J is TRBJ1-1 and V is TRBV2; D is unclear. Germline V gene data show CDR1 as SNHLY and CDR2 as FYNNEI. Trimming stripped 1 base from V and 1 base from J, with 4 bases between. The CDR3 totals 13 residues. The sequenced CDR3 bases are TGTGCCAGCAGTGAAGTAGAGAACACTGAA. It encodes CASSEVENTE. In full, the CDR3 is CASSEVENTEAFF.

As regards this clone: The DNA ends 3 residues before the CDR3 does, and the rest of the CDR3 is filled in from the germline J gene. The chain combines TRBV20-1 with TRBJ2-7, with TRBD1 matching 8 bases. CDR1 DFQATT and CDR2 SNEGSKA come from the germline V gene (reference sequence). Trimming took 4 bases from V and 1 from J; bases not matched to a gene: 9. The CDR3 has 15 residues. The CDR3 loop reads CSANRDRGTSYEQYF. The DNA read from the CDR3 is TGCAGTGCTAACCGAGACAGGGGAACATCCTACGAG.

Worth noting for this clone: Read data end 3 residues before the CDR3 end; the end is taken from the germline J gene. The chain combines TRBV19 with TRBJ2-2; TRBD1 matches at 8 bases. The germline CDR1 and CDR2 sequences are LNHDA and SQIVND (reference sequence). This CDR3 is 15 amino acids long. The CDR3 loop reads CASSMVGQANSPLFF. CDR3 DNA, as far as it was read: TGTGCCAGTAGTATGGTGGGACAGGCTAATTCACCG.

With regard to this clone: From the germline J gene comes the end of the CDR3, since the read stops 3 residues before it. This chain links TRBV18 with TRBJ1-4, with D possibly TRBD1 on 5 matching bases. Trimming left V 6 bases short and J 4 bases short, with 21 bases between. This CDR3 has 17 residues. Germline CDR1 is KGHSH and CDR2 is LQKENI. The chain's CDR3 is CASSIQGPLAINEKLFF. Partial CDR3 DNA: TGTGCCAGCTCGATTCAGGGCCCCCTGGCCATTAATGAAAAA.

Worth noting for this clone: Sequencing ends 3 residues short of the CDR3 end; the germline J gene provides the rest. The V gene is TRBV30, the J gene TRBJ2-5; 7 bases agree with TRBD2. This CDR3 is built from 12 residues. Germline values: CDR1 GTSNPN, CDR2 SVGIG (reference sequence). The junction had 2 bases not matched to a gene; V was cut back by 3 bases and J by 4 bases. Partial CDR3 DNA: TGTGCCTGGAGCCCGGGGGGAGAGACC. It codes for CAWSPGGET. The whole CDR3 is CAWSPGGETQYF.

In the case of this clone: The read finishes 3 residues shy of the CDR3 end, and the germline J gene is used to complete it. The chain carries TRBV5-5 and TRBJ1-2, with a tentative D call TRBD1 (6 bases). CDR3 length equals 14 residues. With 0 bases removed from V and 7 bases from J, the gap between germline ends came to 13 bases. CDR1 and CDR2 (germline): SGHKS, YYEKEE (reference sequence). Partial CDR3 DNA: TGTGCCAGCAGCTTGGACAGGGCTATGACTGGC. This sequence encodes CASSLDRAMTG. The whole CDR3 reads CASSLDRAMTGYTF.

To note about this clone: The read terminates 3 residues before the CDR3 end, so the remaining end is supplied by the germline J gene. The J gene is TRBJ1-2, the V gene TRBV18; 9 bases are a match to TRBD1. The CDR3 contains 14 residues. Trimming cost V 3 bases and J 6 bases; bases outside gene matches: 5. Looked up from germline, CDR1 is KGHSH and CDR2 is LQKENI. CDR3 bases read: TGTGCCAGCTCACCGCCGACAGGGGGGGATGGC. Translating it yields CASSPPTGGDG. The complete CDR3 protein is CASSPPTGGDGYTF.